The 21 T cell receptor beta chains below were found in one sample sequenced in a study of blood T cell repertoires in COVID-19. Measured with immunoSEQ multiplex PCR; TCRdb has only the in-frame clones, and not every one. The sample includes approximately 150,000 clones, approximately 87% of them seen just once. Sample: peripheral blood. These receptors were collected from a woman aged 50 to 65 with active or convalescent COVID-19.

In nucleotides, the CDR3 is TGTGCCAGCAGCTTATCCGGGACAGGGGGGACTGAAGCTTTCTTT. Encoded protein: CASSLSGTGGTEAFF. This sequence joins TRBV11-3 and TRBJ1-1; 11 nucleotides match TRBD1. Germline V gene data show CDR1 as SGHNT and CDR2 as YENEEA. After removal of 2 bases from V and 5 bases from J, the junction contained 4 bases not matched to a gene. This CDR3 contains 15 residues.

The chain employs TRBV6-5 and TRBJ1-1; D possibly corresponds to TRBD1 (5 bases). V lost 6 bases and J 4 bases, leaving 12 bases between the germline ends. In germline, CDR1 is MNHEY, CDR2 SVGAGI. The CDR3 consists of 13 residues. The CDR3 sequence is CASRQEWGTEAFF. The CDR3 DNA reads TGTGCCAGCAGACAGGAATGGGGCACTGAAGCTTTCTTT.

The genes are TRBV11-2 and TRBJ1-1; TRBD1 is a possible D gene (6 bases). CDR1 and CDR2 from the germline V gene are SGHAT and FQNNGV. V was clipped by 3 bases and J by 4 bases, with 12 bases between them. This CDR3 has 14 residues. The CDR3 spells CASSFEGGSTEAFF. The CDR3 DNA is TGTGCCAGCAGCTTCGAGGGGGGGAGCACTGAAGCTTTCTTT.

The chain uses TRBV30 and TRBJ1-5; D gene ambiguous. The CDR3 is 13 residues long. From germline, CDR1 is GTSNPN and CDR2 SVGIG (reference sequence). Trimming shortened V by 0 bases and J by 7 bases, and 10 bases separated the two germline ends. The CDR3, as DNA: TGTGCCTGGAGTGTTCACAGCGGCCAGCCCCAGCATTTT. As protein: CAWSVHSGQPQHF.

The chain recombines TRBV19 with TRBJ2-6; D remains unclear. Between the trimmed V and J ends, which lost 2 bases and 4 bases, there was a span of 15 bases. This CDR3 region has 17 residues. CDR1 is LNHDA and CDR2 is SQIVND in the germline V gene (reference sequence). The DNA of the CDR3 is TGTGCCAGTAGTATAAAAAGGAGTTGGTCAGGGGCCAACGTCCTGACTTTC. Protein product: CASSIKRSWSGANVLTF.

CDR3 region: CATSRDPTTSGFYNEQFF. The CDR3 region has the DNA TGTGCCACCAGCAGAGACCCGACTACTAGCGGATTCTACAATGAGCAGTTCTTC. The chain joins TRBV15 to TRBJ2-1, with 8 bases fitting TRBD2. After removal of 0 bases from V and 3 bases from J, the junction contained 10 bases not matched to a gene. The germline V gene encodes CDR1 LNHNV and CDR2 YYDKDF (reference sequence). The CDR3 loop spans 18 amino acids.

This chain connects TRBV7-2 to TRBJ2-2, with a tentative D call TRBD1 (6 bases). Germline CDR1 and CDR2: SGHTA and FQGNSA. The CDR3 runs 14 residues. V was trimmed by 1 base and J by 6 bases, leaving 9 bases between them. The CDR3 bases are TGTGCCAGCAGCTTAGTCGCAGGGGCCGGGGAGCTGTTTTTT. Protein sequence: CASSLVAGAGELFF. Together with reference TRBV7-2 and TRBJ2-2, the CDR3 gives the full variable domain: GAGVSQSPSNKVTEKGKDVELRCDPISGHTALYWYRQSLGQGLEFLIYFQGNSAPDKSGLPSDRFSAERTGGSVSTLTIQRTQQEDSAVYLCASSLVAGAGELFFGEGSRLTVL.

On this clone itself: An end of the junction does not agree with germline; a read error may underlie this. The chain recombines TRBV18 with TRBJ1-1; 7 bases fit TRBD1. This CDR3 has 15 residues. Germline V lookup: CDR1 KGHSH, CDR2 LQKENI. The CDR3 bases are TGTGCCAGCTCTCCACCCCGGACAGGGAACACTGAAGCTTTCTTT. This translates into CASSPPRTGNTEAFF. Full variable domain (remainder filled in from reference TRBV18 and TRBJ1-1): NAGVMQNPRHLVRRRGQEARLRCSPMKGHSHVYWYRQLPEEGLKFMVYLQKENIIDESGMPKERFSAEFPKEGPSILRIQQVVRGDSAAYFCASSPPRTGNTEAFFGQGTRLTVV.

The chain is built from TRBV10-3 and TRBJ2-1; D may be TRBD1 (6 bases). V lost 9 bases to trimming and J lost 5 bases, with 20 bases between them. There are 15 residues in the CDR3. Germline V lookup: CDR1 ENHRY, CDR2 SYGVKD. CDR3 sequence reads: CAIGGQGSLNNEQFF. CDR3 in DNA: TGTGCCATTGGGGGCCAGGGGAGTTTGAACAATGAGCAGTTCTTC.

The J gene is TRBJ2-7, the V gene TRBV4-1; TRBD2 is a possible D gene (6 bases). This CDR3 is 15 amino acids long. Trimming removed 1 base at V and 0 bases at J, with 10 bases between. Germline assignment: CDR1 MGHRA and CDR2 YSYEKL. CDR3 DNA: TGCGCCAGCAGCCAAGCCCAGGGACTCTCCTACGAGCAGTACTTC. Protein: CASSQAQGLSYEQYF.

The chain has TRBV7-8 and TRBJ2-7; TRBD2 matches 12 bases. V dropped 2 bases and J dropped 5; count of bases not matched to a gene: 4. Germline values: CDR1 SGHVS, CDR2 FQNEAQ. CDR3 length equals 15 residues. In nucleotides, the CDR3 is TGTGCCAGCAGCTTAAGGACTAGCGGGATCCACGAGCAGTACTTC. It yields the protein CASSLRTSGIHEQYF. Complete variable domain (other parts from reference TRBV7-8 and TRBJ2-7): GAGVSQSPRYKVAKRGQDVALRCDPISGHVSLFWYQQALGQGPEFLTYFQNEAQLDKSGLPSDRFFAERPEGSVSTLKIQRTQQEDSAVYLCASSLRTSGIHEQYFGPGTRLTVT.

As to this clone: At one end the junction does not follow the germline gene, possibly because of a read error. This CDR3 is also generated by other DNA sequences in the sample. The chain joins TRBV19 to TRBJ1-2, with 7 bases aligning to TRBD1. The CDR3 length is 14 residues. Germline V gene data show CDR1 as LNHDA and CDR2 as SQIVND (reference sequence). The CDR3 DNA sequence: TGTGCCAGTAGAACTGACAGGGCTCTCTATGGCTACACTTTC. This sequence encodes CASRTDRALYGYTF.

This chain joins TRBV4-2 and TRBJ2-5, with a tentative D call TRBD2 (6 bases). The CDR3 runs to 18 residues. Germline V gene sequence: CDR1 LGHNA, CDR2 YNFKEQ. V lost 0 bases, J lost 4 bases, and 21 bases lay in between. The DNA for the CDR3 is TGTGCCAGCAGCCAAGAAATTAGCGACAGCCTGGGGGGAGAGACCCAGTACTTC. Translation: CASSQEISDSLGGETQYF.

The chain links TRBV5-8 to TRBJ1-5, with D hard to call. This CDR3 has 14 amino acids. Germline lookup yields CDR1 SGHTS and CDR2 YDEGEE. V lost 3 bases and J 2 bases, leaving 9 bases between the germline ends. CDR3 amino acids: CASSSQRGNQPQHF. CDR3 bases: TGTGCCAGCAGCTCGCAGAGGGGCAATCAGCCCCAGCATTTT.

The rearrangement joins TRBV18 to TRBJ1-1; TRBD1 matches 9 bases. V lost 6 bases and J lost 3; bases outside the gene matches: 8. Germline V gene lookup returns CDR1 KGHSH and CDR2 LQKENI. The CDR3 is 15 amino acids. The CDR3 spells CASSWGQGLDTEAFF. CDR3 nucleotide sequence: TGTGCCAGCTCGTGGGGACAGGGTCTCGACACTGAAGCTTTCTTT.

The V gene is TRBV29-1, the J gene TRBJ2-1; TRBD2 matches 9 bases. Germline V gene data show CDR1 as SQVTM and CDR2 as ANQGSEA. This CDR3 region has 13 residues. The J segment lost 6 bases and the V segment lost 4 bases, leaving 4 bases of the junction unmatched. In DNA, the CDR3 is TGCAGCGTTGTCCTAGCGGGAAGCAATGAGCAGTTCTTC. It specifies CSVVLAGSNEQFF.

The chain combines TRBV30 with TRBJ2-3; D perhaps matches TRBD2 (5 bases). CDR3 length equals 15 residues. CDR1 is GTSNPN, CDR2 SVGIG, per germline (reference sequence). Trimming shortened V by 0 bases and J by 7 bases, and 17 bases separated the two germline ends. The CDR3 bases are TGTGCCTGGAGTGTACTAGGACGGGGTGCGAATACGCAGTATTTT. Its protein is CAWSVLGRGANTQYF.

The rearrangement links TRBV30 to TRBJ1-3; possibly TRBD1 for D (5 bases). Germline V gives CDR1 GTSNPN, CDR2 SVGIG (reference sequence). The CDR3 covers 13 residues. V lost 6 bases, J lost 2 bases, and 11 bases lay in between. CDR3: CACNRKTGNTIYF. CDR3 nucleotide sequence: TGTGCCTGCAACAGGAAAACTGGAAACACCATATATTTT.

This chain links TRBV5-1 with TRBJ1-1, with D maybe TRBD1 (5 bases). V was clipped by 0 bases and J by 6 bases, with 9 bases between them. Germline loops: CDR1 SGHRS, CDR2 YFSETQ. The CDR3 length is 13 residues. This chain's CDR3 is CASSLGGSSEAFF. CDR3 coding DNA: TGCGCCAGCAGCTTGGGGGGCAGTTCTGAAGCTTTCTTT.

The chain uses TRBV28 and TRBJ1-1; possibly TRBD1 for D (5 bases). The CDR3 is 15 residues long. V gave up 3 bases and J gave up 3 bases, with 14 bases separating them. CDR1 and CDR2 from the germline V gene are MDHEN and SYDVKM. CDR3 nucleotide sequence: TGTGCCAGCAGTTTTCTTGGGGCGCAGGACACTGAAGCTTTCTTT. Protein product: CASSFLGAQDTEAFF.

The chain is built from TRBV9 and TRBJ2-3; 9 bases match TRBD2. V shed 2 bases, J shed 0 bases, and the junction held 4 bases outside the gene matches. The CDR3 is 16 residues long. CDR1 and CDR2 from the germline V gene are SGDLS and YYNGEE. CDR3: CASSVLAGSSTDTQYF. The CDR3 coding sequence is TGTGCCAGCAGCGTTCTAGCGGGGTCTAGCACAGATACGCAGTATTTT.